This record concerns one T cell receptor (beta chain) sequence. The sample belongs to a study of cytomegalovirus exposure and HLA in healthy donors. Germline V gene data show CDR1 as LNHDA and CDR2 as SQIVND (reference sequence). This CDR3 has 15 amino acids. Between the trimmed V and J ends, which lost 2 bases and 3 bases, there was a span of 14 bases. The PCR employed 60 Vbeta primers together with 13 Jbeta primers. Sequenced by immunoSEQ multiplex PCR; TCRdb stores in-frame clones only, minus some. The table records 110,000 to 150,000 clones, roughly 71% of them present only once. The TCR was taken from a man under 40 in good health and CMV-seronegative. V and J are TRBV19 and TRBJ2-7; perhaps TRBD1 as D (6 bases). Sequences were obtained from PBMCs. DNA for the CDR3: TGTGCCAGTAGTATATGGTCGCAGGGGAGCTACGAGCAGTACTTC. It is translated as CASSIWSQGSYEQYF.